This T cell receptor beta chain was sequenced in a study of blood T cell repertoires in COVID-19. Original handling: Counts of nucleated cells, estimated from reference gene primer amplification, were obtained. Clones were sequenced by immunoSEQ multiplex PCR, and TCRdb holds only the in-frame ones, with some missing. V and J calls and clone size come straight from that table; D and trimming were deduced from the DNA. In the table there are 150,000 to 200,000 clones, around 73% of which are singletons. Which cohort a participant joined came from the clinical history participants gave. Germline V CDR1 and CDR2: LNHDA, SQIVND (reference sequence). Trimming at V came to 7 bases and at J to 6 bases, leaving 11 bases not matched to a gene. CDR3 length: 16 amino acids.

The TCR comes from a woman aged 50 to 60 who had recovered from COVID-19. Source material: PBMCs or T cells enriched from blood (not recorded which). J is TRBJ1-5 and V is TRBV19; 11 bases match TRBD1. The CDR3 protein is CASKLGTGGASQPQHF. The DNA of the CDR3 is TGTGCCAGTAAGTTGGGGACAGGGGGTGCGAGTCAGCCCCAGCATTTT.